Listed here is a single TCR beta chain. Its antigen is not known. CDR1 SGHNT and CDR2 YENEEA come from the germline V gene. The CDR3 runs to 19 residues. Trimming pared 5 bases from V and 1 base from J, leaving 25 bases between. The sample belongs to a study of shared clonotypes between healthy human individuals. Study findings and constraints: Deeper or shallower sequencing was expected to change how clonotypes are shared among donors.

TCRdb's copy holds only in-frame clones and misses some; the assay was immunoSEQ multiplex PCR. Seen here are millions of clones, roughly 96% observed once, and the top ten hold under 0.15%. The sequenced material came from naive CD4+ T cells sorted from blood. Subset specified: CD45RA+ positively selected. The sequence came from a man aged 18-30 years in good health. This chain connects TRBV11-3 to TRBJ2-3; D might be TRBD1 (6 bases). Here the CDR3 reads CASSGGWDTDDLRTDTQYF. In nucleotides, the CDR3 is TGTGCCAGCAGCGGAGGATGGGACACGGACGACCTACGCACAGATACGCAGTATTTT.